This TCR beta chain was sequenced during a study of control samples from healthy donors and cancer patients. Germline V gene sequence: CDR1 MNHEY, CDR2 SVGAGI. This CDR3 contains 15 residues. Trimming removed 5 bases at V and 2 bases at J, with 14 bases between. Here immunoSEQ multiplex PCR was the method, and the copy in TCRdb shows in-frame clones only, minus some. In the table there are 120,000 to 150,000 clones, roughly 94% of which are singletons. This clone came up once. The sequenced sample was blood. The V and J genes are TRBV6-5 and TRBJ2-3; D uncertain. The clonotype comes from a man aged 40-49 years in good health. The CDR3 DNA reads TGTGCCAGCAGTCTCTCGAACACGATCACAGATACGCAGTATTTT. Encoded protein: CASSLSNTITDTQYF.